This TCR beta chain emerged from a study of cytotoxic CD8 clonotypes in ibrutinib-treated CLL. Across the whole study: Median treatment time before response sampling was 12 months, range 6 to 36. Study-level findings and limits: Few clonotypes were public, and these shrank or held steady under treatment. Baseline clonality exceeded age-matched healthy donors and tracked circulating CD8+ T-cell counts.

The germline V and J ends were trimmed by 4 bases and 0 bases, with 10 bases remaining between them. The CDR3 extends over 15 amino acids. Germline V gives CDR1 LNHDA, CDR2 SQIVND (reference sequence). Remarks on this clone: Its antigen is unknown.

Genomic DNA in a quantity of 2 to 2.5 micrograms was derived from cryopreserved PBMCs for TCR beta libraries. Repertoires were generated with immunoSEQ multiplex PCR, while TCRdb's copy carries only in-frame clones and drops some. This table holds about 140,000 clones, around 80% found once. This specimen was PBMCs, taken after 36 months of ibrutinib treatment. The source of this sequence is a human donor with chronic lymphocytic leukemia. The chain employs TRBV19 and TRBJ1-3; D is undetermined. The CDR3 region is CASSTAGSSGNTIYF. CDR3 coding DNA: TGTGCCAGTAGTACCGCAGGTAGCTCTGGAAACACCATATATTTT.